This record looks at one T cell receptor (beta chain) sequence and its context. Its target antigen remains unknown. No qualities accompany the bases; no much larger clone lies one base away. Using the deep immunoSEQ assay, TCR CDR3 regions were amplified from genomic DNA by multiplex PCR. Extracted genomic DNA from each cell subset was spread evenly across all wells of several immunoSEQ 96-well plates, with each plate serving as a replicate. For sorted subsets, around 200 ng genomic DNA, equal to 25,000 to 35,000 T cell genomes, was loaded into each replicate PCR. Purified libraries were measured with a Qubit 3.0 fluorometer, size-checked on a Bioanalyzer 2100, and measured again with the KAPA Library Quantification kit. Each immunoSEQ 96-well plate was sequenced on its own single-read 150-cycle Illumina NextSeq 550 flow cell. The original methods were these. Because the immunoSEQ output held only junctional sequences and lacked quality scores, the filtering could not match the filtering applied to full-length reads. Sequences were annotated with PyIR, a Python wrapper for IgBLAST v1.9, using IMGT germline references to assign V/J genes and CDR3. Reads were removed for weak V/J assignments (E-value above 1e-6), missing CDR3, stop codons, out-of-frame junctions, or ambiguous translated residues. V3J clonotypes were defined as sequences sharing an identical inferred V gene, J gene, and CDR3 amino acid sequence. The percentage overlap between two repertoires was calculated by dividing the number of shared unique clonotypes by the size of the smaller repertoire. Three approaches were used to assess repertoire richness: RTK rarefaction, the Chao1 estimator, and Recon v2.1 estimates of unobserved clonotypes. For all TCRbeta clonotypes obtained by the gDNA method from a few donors, generation probabilities were computed with OLGA. Here the immuneACCESS table is served through TCRdb, limited to in-frame sequences with V and J called. Missing clones are a known gap in these copies; in checked studies unresolved V genes cover under half, and the rest lacks a known reason. V, J and clone size were drawn from that table, and D and trimming were deduced from the DNA. The table for this sample lists 950,000 to 1,100,000 clones; about 80% of them were counted only once. The ten most abundant clones make up roughly 0.57% of the sample.

The donors were healthy, HIV-negative adults with no recently reported acute infections or vaccinations. Every donor was a Caucasian adult living in Nashville, Tennessee, USA. Magnetic negative selection was used to enrich CD4+ T cells, after which naive cells were positively selected on CD45RA and the negative fraction became the memory subset. Blood was collected by leukapheresis, and PBMCs were isolated by Ficoll-Histopaque density gradient centrifugation and then cryopreserved in liquid nitrogen vapor phase. Analytical flow cytometry was used to check the purity and quantity of each magnetically sorted T cell population. Each sorted fraction had its genomic DNA isolated and then quantified by UV absorbance on a Nanodrop 2000c. The sample comes from a study of shared clonotypes between healthy human individuals (dated by TCRdb to 2018 to 2021). About the full investigation: The cohort included three men and a couple of women between 18 and 49 years of age. Leukapheresis yielded between about 0.85 and 10 billion PBMCs per donor. The study deeply sequenced blood TCR repertoires of roughly five healthy adults to estimate repertoire size and the extent of clonotype sharing between individuals. To increase sequencing depth and limit assay-specific biases, different laboratories used diverse techniques to prepare libraries and sequence TCR repertoires. Per donor, three plates each were used for CD4 naive and CD4 memory, two for CD8 naive, and one for CD8 memory.

The investigation overall reported the following: Naive subsets generally had larger estimated clonotype richness than memory subsets. Only blood was sampled, and tissue TCR repertoires likely differ from those in blood. Pairwise subsampling led to the expectation that sequencing depth would affect the degree of clonotype sharing among donors. Compared with non-shared clonotypes, the clonotypes found in all four sorted-subset donors had higher generation probabilities. Even with the large sequencing depth, rarefaction of the sorted-subset datasets indicated that sequencing was incomplete. The genetic and exposure-history diversity represented was limited by the small number of donors. Around 5% of naive CD4, 3.5% of naive CD8, about 2.4% of memory CD4, and approximately 0.4% of memory CD8 clonotypes were shared across a few donors.

The CDR3 starts with the cysteine, ends with the phenylalanine, and has 15 residues. Only the CDR3 portion is preserved as DNA: 45 bases, with reading frame beginning at the first base. V gives up 2 bases and J gives up 2 bases, and the segment between their germline ends measures 10 bases. CDR1 is given as KGHSH and CDR2 as LQKENI, both from the germline V gene. The clonotype originates from a man younger than 30 in good health. Some clones in this sample may be carry-over from other donors' samples. The sequence links TRBV18 to TRBJ1-3; the D gene is perhaps TRBD1, from 5 matching bases. Sequencing was carried out using memory CD4+ T cells from PBMCs. Sample cell subset or site, as interpreted from the label and publication: CD45RA-negative fraction. The CDR3 sequence is CASSPGAAPGNTIYF. The sequenced DNA: TGTGCCAGCTCACCAGGGGCGGCGCCTGGAAACACCATATATTTT.